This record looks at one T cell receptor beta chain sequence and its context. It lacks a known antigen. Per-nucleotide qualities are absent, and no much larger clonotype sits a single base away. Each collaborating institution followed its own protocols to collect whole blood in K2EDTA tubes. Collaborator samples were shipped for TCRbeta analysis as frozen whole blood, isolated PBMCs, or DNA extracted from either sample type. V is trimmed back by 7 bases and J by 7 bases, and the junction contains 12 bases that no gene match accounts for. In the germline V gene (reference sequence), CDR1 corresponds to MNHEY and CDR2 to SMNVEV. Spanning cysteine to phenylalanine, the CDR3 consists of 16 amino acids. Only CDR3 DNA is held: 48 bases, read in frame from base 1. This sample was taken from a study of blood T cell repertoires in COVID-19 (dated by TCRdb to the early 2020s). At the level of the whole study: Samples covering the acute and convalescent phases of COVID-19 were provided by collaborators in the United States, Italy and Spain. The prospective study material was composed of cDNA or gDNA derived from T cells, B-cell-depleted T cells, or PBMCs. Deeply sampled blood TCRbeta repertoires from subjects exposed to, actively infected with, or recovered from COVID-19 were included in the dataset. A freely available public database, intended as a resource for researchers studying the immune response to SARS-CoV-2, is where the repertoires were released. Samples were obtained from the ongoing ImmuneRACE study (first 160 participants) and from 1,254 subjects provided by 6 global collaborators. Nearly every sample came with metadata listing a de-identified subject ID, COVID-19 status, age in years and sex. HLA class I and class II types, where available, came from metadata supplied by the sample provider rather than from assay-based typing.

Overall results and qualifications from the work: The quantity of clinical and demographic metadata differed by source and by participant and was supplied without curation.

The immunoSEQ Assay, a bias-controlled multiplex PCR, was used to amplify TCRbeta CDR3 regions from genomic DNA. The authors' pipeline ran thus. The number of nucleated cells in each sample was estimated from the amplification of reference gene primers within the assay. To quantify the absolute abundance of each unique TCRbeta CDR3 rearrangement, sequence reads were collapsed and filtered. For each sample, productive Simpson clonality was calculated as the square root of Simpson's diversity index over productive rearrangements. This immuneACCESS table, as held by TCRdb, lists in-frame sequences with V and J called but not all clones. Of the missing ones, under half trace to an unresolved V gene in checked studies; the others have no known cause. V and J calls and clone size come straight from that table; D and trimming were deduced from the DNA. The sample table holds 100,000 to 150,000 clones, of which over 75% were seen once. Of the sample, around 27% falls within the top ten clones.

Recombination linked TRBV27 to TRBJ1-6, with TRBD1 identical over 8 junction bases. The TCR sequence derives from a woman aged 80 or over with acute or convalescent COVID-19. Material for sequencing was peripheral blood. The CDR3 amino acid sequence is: CASIPRGPAGNSPLHF. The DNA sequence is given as TGTGCCAGCATTCCCAGGGGGCCGGCAGGGAATTCACCCCTCCACTTT.